This T cell receptor (beta chain) was documented in a study of T cell changes during pregnancy in multiple sclerosis. This CDR3 has 15 residues. The junction had 2 bases not matched to a gene; V was cut back by 4 bases and J by 5 bases. Per the germline V gene, CDR1 is LNHDA and CDR2 is SQIVND (reference sequence). Clones were sequenced by immunoSEQ multiplex PCR, and TCRdb holds only the in-frame ones, with some missing. The top ten hold 1.5% to 2% of the sample, which has nearly 110,000 clones, under 95% seen once. The TCR sequence derives from a female donor with multiple sclerosis, enrolled in a pregnancy study. Sample: peripheral blood, taken before pregnancy. The chain links TRBV19 to TRBJ2-1, with 13 nucleotides matching TRBD2. The CDR3 DNA reads as TGTGCCAGTAGTAGCGGGACTAGCGGGAACAATGAGCAGTTCTTC. Translated, it gives CASSSGTSGNNEQFF.